The T cell receptor (beta chain) under discussion was sequenced for a study of control samples from healthy donors and cancer patients. Clones were sequenced by immunoSEQ multiplex PCR, and TCRdb holds only the in-frame ones, with some missing. The sample shows around 79,000 clones, 90% to 95% of them seen only once. The CDR3 is made up of 11 amino acids. Trimming pared 7 bases from V and 3 bases from J, leaving 6 bases between. The sequence was obtained from a woman between 40 and 50 years old with lung cancer. The sequenced material came from PBMCs. This chain connects TRBV12-3 or TRBV12-4 to TRBJ1-1; D is unclear. CDR3: CASNWYTEAFF. The CDR3, as DNA: TGTGCCAGCAACTGGTACACTGAAGCTTTCTTT.